One sample yielded the 21 T cell receptor beta chains listed below, sequenced in a study of CD8+ T cells in alopecia areata. Treatment described: oral pan-JAK inhibitor, 5-10 mg twice daily. Sequencing used cDNA as its template, made by extracting RNA and reverse transcribing it. Generated by immunoSEQ multiplex PCR, the TCRdb table keeps only in-frame clones and is missing some. The data show under 200,000 clones, 65% seen once. Sample: CD4+ T cells sorted from blood, taken at week 4, from a patient treated with tofacitinib. All receptors come from a human donor with alopecia areata.

This clone has just a few counts. The chain combines TRBV7-9 with TRBJ2-7; TRBD1 agrees at 11 bases. The germline V gene encodes CDR1 SEHNR and CDR2 FQNEAQ (reference sequence). There are 13 residues in the CDR3. The V gene end was trimmed by 6 bases and the J gene end by 5 bases; junction bases not matched to a gene: 3. CDR3 nucleotide sequence: TGTGCCAGCAGTTGGACAGGGGGCGACGAGCAGTACTTC. Its protein is CASSWTGGDEQYF. The entire variable domain, with the rest obtained from reference TRBV7-9 and TRBJ2-7, is as follows: DTGVSQNPRHKITKRGQNVTFRCDPISEHNRLYWYRQTLGQGPEFLTYFQNEAQLEKSRLLSDRFSAERPKGSFSTLEIQRTEQGDSAMYLCASSWTGGDEQYFGPGTRLTVT.

This rearrangement joins TRBV7-3 to TRBJ2-3, with D unclear. Per germline, CDR1 SGHTA and CDR2 FQGTGA. The CDR3 is 13 amino acids. Trimming shortened V by 5 bases and J by 1 base, and 7 bases separated the two germline ends. Here the CDR3 DNA reads TGTGCCAGCAGCCAGGCCCGCACAGATACGCAGTATTTT. It codes for CASSQARTDTQYF.

This clone appeared a single time. J is TRBJ1-1 and V is TRBV5-1, with 8 positions matching TRBD1. This CDR3 spans 15 amino acids. J gave up 8 bases and V 4 bases, and 13 bases lay outside the gene matches. Germline CDR1 reads SGHRS; CDR2 reads YFSETQ. The CDR3 region is CASSRPLAGGEEAFF. The CDR3 nucleotides read TGCGCCAGCAGCCGGCCTCTAGCAGGGGGCGAAGAAGCTTTCTTT. The full variable domain, in which reference TRBV5-1 and TRBJ1-1 provide the parts outside the CDR3, is KAGVTQTPRYLIKTRGQQVTLSCSPISGHRSVSWYQQTPGQGLQFLFEYFSETQRNKGNFPGRFSGRQFSNSRSEMNVSTLELGDSALYLCASSRPLAGGEEAFFGQGTRLTVV.

Concerning this clone itself: This same CDR3 is encoded by further DNA sequences in the sample. This chain connects TRBV29-1 to TRBJ2-2; the D is unclear. The CDR3 extends over 12 amino acids. The V and J ends lost 4 bases and 5 bases respectively, with 8 bases between them. CDR1 SQVTM and CDR2 ANQGSEA come from the germline V gene. DNA for the CDR3: TGCAGCGTTGGTCGAGGAACCGGGGAGCTGTTTTTT. Translated, it gives CSVGRGTGELFF.

J is TRBJ2-7 and V is TRBV5-1; D call uncertain. V was trimmed by 4 bases and J by 0 bases, leaving 8 bases between them. This CDR3 has 13 residues. The V gene's germline CDR1 is SGHRS and CDR2 YFSETQ. Here the CDR3 reads CASSGQSSYEQYF. The CDR3 DNA reads as TGCGCCAGCAGCGGGCAGAGCTCCTACGAGCAGTACTTC.

The chain carries TRBV7-2 and TRBJ1-2; D uncertain. This CDR3 comprises 15 residues. Trimming cost V 1 base and J 7 bases, with 16 bases left between them. Per the germline V gene, CDR1 is SGHTA and CDR2 is FQGNSA. CDR3 DNA: TGTGCCAGCAGCTTAGTCCCAGGAGCTAGATCTGGCTACACCTTC. Translation: CASSLVPGARSGYTF.

The chain recombines TRBV5-1 with TRBJ1-3; no definite D call. CDR1 SGHRS and CDR2 YFSETQ come from the germline V gene. The CDR3 is 15 amino acids. The V end lost 0 bases, the J end lost 0 bases, and 7 bases lay between the germline ends. In DNA form, the CDR3 reads TGCGCCAGCAGCTTGGAACCAATCTCTGGAAACACCATATATTTT. Residues: CASSLEPISGNTIYF.

This clone was recorded only once. The chain links TRBV6-5 to TRBJ2-1; 10 bases agree with TRBD1. This CDR3 has 12 amino acids. Trimming at V came to 8 bases and at J to 7 bases, leaving 2 bases not matched to a gene. The germline CDR1 and CDR2 sequences are MNHEY and SVGAGI. CDR3 bases: TGTGCCAGCCGGACAGGGGGGAATGAGCAGTTCTTC. The encoded protein is CASRTGGNEQFF.

This clone has just a few counts. The chain employs TRBV29-1 and TRBJ1-1; maybe TRBD1 (6 bases). Germline assignment: CDR1 SQVTM and CDR2 ANQGSEA. V was shortened by 8 bases and J by 1 base, with 14 bases between the two germline ends. The CDR3 sequence is 13 residues long. CDR3 nucleotide sequence: TGCAGCTATTCGACAGGCCAGAACACTGAAGCTTTCTTT. Its translation is CSYSTGQNTEAFF. Full variable domain (remainder filled in from reference TRBV29-1 and TRBJ1-1): SAVISQKPSRDICQRGTSLTIQCQVDSQVTMMFWYRQQPGQSLTLIATANQGSEATYESGFVIDKFPISRPNLTFSTLTVSNMSPEDSSIYLCSYSTGQNTEAFFGQGTRLTVV.

V is TRBV7-9 and J is TRBJ2-3; D unresolved. Trimming cost V 4 bases and J 8 bases, with 13 bases left between them. The CDR3 covers 13 residues. Germline CDR1 is SEHNR and CDR2 is FQNEAQ (reference sequence). The CDR3 nucleotides read TGTGCCAGCAGCTCCCAGTCCATCGGTACGCAGTATTTT. Its protein is CASSSQSIGTQYF.

The J gene is TRBJ1-6, the V gene TRBV4-2; tentatively, D is TRBD1 (5 bases). The germline V and J ends were trimmed by 0 bases and 2 bases, with 14 bases remaining between them. In germline, CDR1 is LGHNA, CDR2 YNFKEQ. The CDR3 is made up of 18 amino acids. The CDR3: CASSQDAPGQTYNSPLHF. CDR3 DNA sequence: TGTGCCAGCAGCCAAGATGCGCCAGGACAAACCTATAATTCACCCCTCCACTTT.

The rearrangement uses TRBV10-2 and TRBJ2-4; D is ambiguous. Germline CDR1 WSHSY, CDR2 SAAADI. CDR3 size: 12 residues. The V end was cut by 10 bases, the J end by 5 bases, with 12 bases between. The DNA of the CDR3 is TGCGCCACCCGAAGATTCCAAAACATTCAGTACTTC. This encodes CATRRFQNIQYF.

The chain uses TRBV30 and TRBJ1-3; 7 bases are shared with TRBD1. Germline V lookup: CDR1 GTSNPN, CDR2 SVGIG (reference sequence). CDR3 size: 16 residues. The V segment lost 1 base and the J segment 1 base; nucleotides outside the gene matches: 7. The CDR3 sequence: CAWSGGTVLSGNTIYF. In nucleotides, the CDR3 is TGTGCCTGGAGTGGTGGGACAGTACTTTCTGGAAACACCATATATTTT.

The CDR3 spells CASSVGGQGLIYEQYF. CDR3 nucleotides: TGTGCCAGCAGCGTAGGGGGACAGGGTTTGATCTACGAGCAGTACTTC. The J gene is TRBJ2-7, the V gene TRBV9; 9 bases align to TRBD1. CDR3 size: 16 residues. Unmatched junction bases numbered 7, after V lost 0 bases and J lost 3 bases. Germline CDR1 SGDLS, CDR2 YYNGEE. Full variable domain (missing parts from reference TRBV9 and TRBJ2-7): DSGVTQTPKHLITATGQRVTLRCSPRSGDLSVYWYQQSLDQGLQFLIQYYNGEERAKGNILERFSAQQFPDLHSELNLSSLELGDSALYFCASSVGGQGLIYEQYFGPGTRLTVT.

As for this clone: This CDR3 is also generated by other DNA sequences in the sample. V is TRBV29-1 and J is TRBJ2-5; no clear D gene. The V and J ends lost 4 bases and 1 base respectively, with 7 bases between them. Germline CDR1 and CDR2: SQVTM and ANQGSEA. This CDR3 spans 12 amino acids. In DNA, the CDR3 is TGCAGCGTTGGGCAGATCCAAGAGACCCAGTACTTC. Its protein product is CSVGQIQETQYF.

The chain couples TRBV6-1 to TRBJ1-2; D gene unclear. Germline assignment: CDR1 MNHNS and CDR2 SASEGT. Trimming took 7 bases from V and 7 from J, leaving 16 bases between them. The CDR3 loop spans 13 amino acids. In nucleotides, the CDR3 is TGTGCCAGCACGTCCGGCGCCCCTGGTGGCTACACCTTC. This gives the protein CASTSGAPGGYTF.

This chain links TRBV6-5 with TRBJ2-4; D perhaps matches TRBD2 (6 bases). Trimming left V 6 bases short and J 10 bases short, with 19 bases between. Germline values: CDR1 MNHEY, CDR2 SVGAGI. The CDR3 sequence is 14 residues long. The CDR3 loop reads CASSPAGRPTIQYF. CDR3 sequence (DNA): TGTGCCAGCAGCCCGGCGGGGCGACCGACGATTCAGTACTTC.

This chain joins TRBV29-1 and TRBJ1-1; tentative D call: TRBD1 (5 bases). V lost 6 bases and J 6 bases, leaving 8 bases between the germline ends. Germline CDR1 and CDR2: SQVTM and ANQGSEA. This CDR3 is built from 10 residues. CDR3 in DNA: TGCAGCGTCATAGGGGCTGAAGCTTTCTTT. Its protein is CSVIGAEAFF.

The chain combines TRBV7-2 with TRBJ1-5; D is unresolved. Trimming cost V 3 bases and J 6 bases, with 12 bases left between them. The CDR3 covers 14 residues. CDR1 and CDR2 (germline): SGHTA, FQGNSA. The CDR3 reads CASSLAGVGQPQHF. The CDR3 DNA follows: TGTGCCAGCAGCTTGGCCGGGGTGGGTCAGCCCCAGCATTTT. Filled out from reference TRBV7-2 and TRBJ1-5, the complete variable domain reads GAGVSQSPSNKVTEKGKDVELRCDPISGHTALYWYRQSLGQGLEFLIYFQGNSAPDKSGLPSDRFSAERTGGSVSTLTIQRTQQEDSAVYLCASSLAGVGQPQHFGDGTRLSIL.

The V call is TRBV9, the J call TRBJ2-1; D remains unclear. Trimming cost V 2 bases and J 0 bases, with 6 bases left between them. Germline CDR1 is SGDLS and CDR2 is YYNGEE. CDR3 size: 14 residues. DNA for the CDR3: TGTGCCAGCAGCGTGCGAAGCTCCTACAATGAGCAGTTCTTC. Translation gives CASSVRSSYNEQFF.

The rearrangement joins TRBV7-2 to TRBJ2-1; D is possibly TRBD2 (7 bases). V lost 5 bases and J lost 3, with 14 bases in between. Looked up from germline, CDR1 is SGHTA and CDR2 is FQGNSA. This CDR3 region has 15 residues. CDR3 coding DNA: TGTGCCAGCAGCCGGGGGGCGGGGTACTACAATGAGCAGTTCTTC. Translating gives CASSRGAGYYNEQFF.